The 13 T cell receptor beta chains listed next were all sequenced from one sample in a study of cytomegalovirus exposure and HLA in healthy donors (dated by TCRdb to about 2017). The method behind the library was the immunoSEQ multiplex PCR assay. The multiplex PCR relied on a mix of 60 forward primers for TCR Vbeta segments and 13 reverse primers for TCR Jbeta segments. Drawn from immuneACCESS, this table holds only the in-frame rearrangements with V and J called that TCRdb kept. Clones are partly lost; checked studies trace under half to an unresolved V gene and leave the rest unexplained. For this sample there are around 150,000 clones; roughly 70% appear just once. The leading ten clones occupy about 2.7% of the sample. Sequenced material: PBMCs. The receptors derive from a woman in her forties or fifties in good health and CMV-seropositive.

This chain's CDR3 is CASSPDRADSNQPQHF. Written as DNA, the CDR3 is TGTGCCAGCTCACCCGACAGGGCTGACAGCAATCAGCCCCAGCATTTT. The chain links TRBV18 to TRBJ1-5, with 7 bases aligning to TRBD1. Germline V gene sequence: CDR1 KGHSH, CDR2 LQKENI. The V segment lost 3 bases and the J segment 1 base; nucleotides outside the gene matches: 6. CDR3 size: 16 residues. The full variable domain, completed using reference TRBV18 and TRBJ1-5, is NAGVMQNPRHLVRRRGQEARLRCSPMKGHSHVYWYRQLPEEGLKFMVYLQKENIIDESGMPKERFSAEFPKEGPSILRIQQVVRGDSAAYFCASSPDRADSNQPQHFGDGTRLSIL.

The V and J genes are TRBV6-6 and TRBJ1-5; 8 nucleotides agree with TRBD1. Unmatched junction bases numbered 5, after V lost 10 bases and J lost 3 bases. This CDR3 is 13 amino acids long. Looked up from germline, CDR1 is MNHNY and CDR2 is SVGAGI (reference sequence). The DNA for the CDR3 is TGTGCCACCTGGACAGGGAACAATCAGCCCCAGCATTTT. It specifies CATWTGNNQPQHF.

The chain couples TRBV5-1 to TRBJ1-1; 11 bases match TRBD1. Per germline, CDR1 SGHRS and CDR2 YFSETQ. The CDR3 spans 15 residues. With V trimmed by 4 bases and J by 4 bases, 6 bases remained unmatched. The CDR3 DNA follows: TGCGCCAGCAGCGCCCGGACAGGGGGCGGCACTGAAGCTTTCTTT. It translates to CASSARTGGGTEAFF.

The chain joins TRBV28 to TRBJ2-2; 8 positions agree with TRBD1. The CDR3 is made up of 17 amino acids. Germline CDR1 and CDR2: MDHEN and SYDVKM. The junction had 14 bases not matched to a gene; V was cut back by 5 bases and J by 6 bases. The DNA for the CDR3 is TGTGCCAGCAGTCCTACCTTTGGGACAGGCTCGCCCGGGGAGCTGTTTTTT. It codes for CASSPTFGTGSPGELFF.

In DNA form, the CDR3 reads TGTGCCAGCAGCTTACGGGTTAATGAGCAGTTCTTC. Its protein is CASSLRVNEQFF. The genes are TRBV7-8 and TRBJ2-1; D not certain. The V gene lost 2 bases and the J gene lost 7 bases, with 6 bases spanning the gap. CDR1 and CDR2 (germline): SGHVS, FQNEAQ. The CDR3 spans 12 residues.

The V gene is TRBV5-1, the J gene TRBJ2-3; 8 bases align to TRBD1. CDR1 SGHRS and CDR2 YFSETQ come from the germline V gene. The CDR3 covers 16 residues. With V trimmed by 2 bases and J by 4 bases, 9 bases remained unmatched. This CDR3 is CASSLRTGIFPDTQYF. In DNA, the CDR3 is TGCGCCAGCAGCTTAAGGACAGGGATATTTCCAGATACGCAGTATTTT.

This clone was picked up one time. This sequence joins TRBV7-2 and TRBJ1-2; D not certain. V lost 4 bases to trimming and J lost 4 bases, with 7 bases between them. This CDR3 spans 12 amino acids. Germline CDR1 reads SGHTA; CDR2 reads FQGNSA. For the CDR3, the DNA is TGTGCCAGCAGCTCCAGGATCTATGGCTACACCTTC. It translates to CASSSRIYGYTF.

CDR3 nucleotide sequence: TGTGCCAGCAGCTTACCAGGGAGGGACAAAAACATTCAGTACTTC. Amino acids: CASSLPGRDKNIQYF. The J gene is TRBJ2-4, the V gene TRBV5-5, with 7 bases lining up with TRBD2. Per the germline V gene, CDR1 is SGHKS and CDR2 is YYEKEE (reference sequence). The J segment lost 3 bases and the V segment lost 2 bases, leaving 5 bases of the junction unmatched. There are 15 residues in the CDR3.

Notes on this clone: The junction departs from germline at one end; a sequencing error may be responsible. The CDR3 DNA reads as TGTGCCAGCAGCCGGGGGGCTCCGTTGAACTTC. This gives the protein CASSRGAPLNF. The chain has TRBV7-9 and TRBJ2-7; D is perhaps TRBD2 (7 bases). CDR1 is SEHNR, CDR2 FQNEAQ, per germline (reference sequence). This CDR3 has 11 residues. The full variable domain, with the rest looked up from reference TRBV7-9 and TRBJ2-7, is DTGVSQNPRHKITKRGQNVTFRCDPISEHNRLYWYRQTLGQGPEFLTYFQNEAQLEKSRLLSDRFSAERPKGSFSTLEIQRTEQGDSAMYLCASSRGAPLNFGPGTRLTVT.

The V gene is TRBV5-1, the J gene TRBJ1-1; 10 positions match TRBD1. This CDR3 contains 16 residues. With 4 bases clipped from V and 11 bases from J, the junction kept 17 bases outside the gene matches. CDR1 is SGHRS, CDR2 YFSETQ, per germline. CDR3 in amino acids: CASSKEPGQGLGSAFF. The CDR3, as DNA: TGCGCCAGCAGCAAAGAACCGGGACAGGGGCTCGGTTCGGCTTTCTTT. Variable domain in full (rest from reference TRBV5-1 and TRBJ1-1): KAGVTQTPRYLIKTRGQQVTLSCSPISGHRSVSWYQQTPGQGLQFLFEYFSETQRNKGNFPGRFSGRQFSNSRSEMNVSTLELGDSALYLCASSKEPGQGLGSAFFGQGTRLTVV.

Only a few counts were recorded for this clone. The CDR3: CASSLLGGVWGYTF. CDR3 sequence (DNA): TGTGCCAGCAGCTTACTGGGTGGAGTTTGGGGCTACACCTTC. The chain couples TRBV11-2 to TRBJ1-2; no reliable D call. Germline CDR1 SGHAT, CDR2 FQNNGV. V shed 2 bases and J shed 8 bases, with 15 bases lying between them. The CDR3 sequence is 14 residues long.

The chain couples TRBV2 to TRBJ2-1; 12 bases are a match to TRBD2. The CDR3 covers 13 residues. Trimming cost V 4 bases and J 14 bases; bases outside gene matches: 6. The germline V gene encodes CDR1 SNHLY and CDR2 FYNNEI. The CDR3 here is CASSGGLAGLKFF. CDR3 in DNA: TGTGCCAGCAGTGGAGGACTAGCGGGGTTGAAGTTCTTC.

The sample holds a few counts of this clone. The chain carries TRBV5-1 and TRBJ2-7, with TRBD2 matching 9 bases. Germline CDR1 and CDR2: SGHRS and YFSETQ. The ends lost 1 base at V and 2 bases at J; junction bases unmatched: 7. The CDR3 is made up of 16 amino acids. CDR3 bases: TGCGCCAGCAGCTTGCGGGCGGGGGGGCTCCCCTACGAGCAGTACTTC. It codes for CASSLRAGGLPYEQYF.